This T cell receptor beta chain was captured by sequencing in a study of CD8 T cells in ankylosing spondylitis. Germline V gives CDR1 SGHKS, CDR2 YYEKEE (reference sequence). The CDR3 consists of 15 residues. The ends lost 4 bases at V and 1 base at J; junction bases unmatched: 6. Study-wide results and limits: Matched ankylosing spondylitis synovial fluid reportedly contained a significantly enriched population of disease-linked clones. Previously reported in reactive arthritis synovial fluid and blood were some of the motif variants. Disease-linked clones were found to be CD8+ and relatively rare in peripheral blood.

The authors made TCR beta libraries by quantitative 5'-RACE with molecular barcodes. TCRdb used MiXCR to reprocess the 5' RACE reads, holding one entry per CDR3 protein. The data contain some 250,000 distinct CDR3 sequences, over 8.5% of them singletons. Concerning this clonotype: Its specificity is not known.

The chain couples TRBV5-5 to TRBJ1-1; 8 bases fit TRBD1. The sequencing sample was made of blood, either unsorted or a sorted T cell fraction (not recorded which). The clonotype originates from a male donor with ankylosing spondylitis or in good health (not recorded which). This CDR3 is CASSDGQGPNTEAFF. CDR3 nucleotides: TGTGCCAGCAGCGACGGACAGGGACCGAACACTGAAGCTTTCTTT.